These 2 T cell receptor beta chains were all obtained from the same sample, sequenced in a study of vaccination effects on CD4 cells after COVID-19. Following a roughly 9-day culture, CD4+ T cells were purified. Vaccination of participants consisted of two doses of either the BNT162b2 or mRNA-1273 vaccine. No antigens are known for them. Repertoires were generated with immunoSEQ multiplex PCR, while TCRdb's copy carries only in-frame clones and drops some. The table shows just under 75,000 clones, with around 67% occurring only once. The sequencing here drew on CD4+ T cells from PBMCs cultured without peptide, taken after COVID-19 vaccination. The receptors here all came from a human donor who received a COVID-19 vaccine.

The chain has TRBV4-3 and TRBJ1-2; D gene ambiguous. V lost 6 bases and J 4 bases, leaving 12 bases between the germline ends. The germline V gene encodes CDR1 LGHNA and CDR2 YSLEER. The CDR3 totals 13 residues. CDR3 protein: CASSHRTPYGYTF. The DNA for the CDR3 is TGCGCCAGCAGTCACCGCACCCCCTATGGCTACACCTTC.

This clone was seen only a few times. The rearrangement joins TRBV27 to TRBJ1-2; 7 bases align to TRBD1. In germline, CDR1 is MNHEY, CDR2 SMNVEV (reference sequence). V shed 5 bases and J 8 bases; nucleotides not matched to a gene: 11. The CDR3 is 14 residues long. CDR3 coding DNA: TGTGCCAGCAGTAAAGACAGGGTCCCTCTGGGCTACACCTTC. Translating gives CASSKDRVPLGYTF.